This T cell receptor beta chain is drawn from a study of T-cell reconstitution after alpha-beta-depleted transplantation in children. Unique molecular identifiers were incorporated into the prepared TCRbeta library. TCRdb re-derived calls from the PCR reads in MiXCR, one entry per CDR3 protein. The table shows about 340,000 distinct CDR3 sequences, with about 9.3% occurring only once. The ends were cut back, 0 bases at V and 2 bases at J, with 9 bases in the middle. Germline V gene data show CDR1 as MGHDK and CDR2 as SYGVNS. CDR3 length: 15 amino acids. This sequence was found in a human donor who donated a stem cell graft to a child with acute lymphoblastic leukemia. The chain employs TRBV25-1 and TRBJ2-3, with a tentative D call TRBD2 (6 bases). The input for sequencing was PBMCs from the stem cell graft donor, taken from the stem cell graft. CDR3 in DNA: TGTGCCAGCAGTGAATATCGCGGGAACACAGATACGCAGTATTTT. This gives the protein CASSEYRGNTDTQYF.